This T cell receptor beta chain was identified in a study of cytomegalovirus exposure and HLA in healthy donors. Study results and caveats: Researchers counted around 170 TCR beta chains as cytomegalovirus-associated.

About this clone itself: Its antigen is undetermined.

There are 16 residues in the CDR3. The germline V gene has CDR1 SGHDT and CDR2 YYEEEE. V lost 2 bases to trimming and J lost 0 bases, with 9 bases between them. PCR was performed using 60 Vbeta and 13 Jbeta primers. Libraries were prepared by immunoSEQ multiplex PCR; TCRdb keeps only in-frame clonotypes and omits some of them. This table has around 140,000 clones, just under 75% appearing once. This chain uses TRBV5-6 with TRBJ1-6, with D unclear. The sequence derives from a woman aged 18-29 years in good health and CMV-seronegative. Sequenced input: PBMCs. CDR3 in DNA: TGTGCCAGCAGCTTATTGTCGAGCTCCTATAATTCACCCCTCCACTTT. Translating gives CASSLLSSSYNSPLHF.